Shown below are 21 T cell receptor beta chains from a single sample sequenced in a study of post-analysis software for immune sequencing data. Antigens of these TCRs are unknown. Unique molecular identifiers were built into the TCR beta cDNA libraries. In TCRdb, the PCR reads were re-called with MiXCR into one record per CDR3 protein. The table includes 250,000 to 300,000 distinct CDR3 sequences, just over 35% detected once. Regarding the study as a whole: TRBV5-6, TRBV5-1 and TRBV20-1 were among four to six TRBV segments more frequent in patients than controls.

Sequencing used blood. Receptors were obtained from a girl aged 10 to 17 with multiple sclerosis.

Ten or more counts support this clonotype. This chain links TRBV29-1 with TRBJ2-1; possible D gene TRBD1, 6 bases. Per germline, CDR1 SQVTM and CDR2 ANQGSEA. V lost 7 bases to trimming and J lost 8 bases, with 15 bases between them. This CDR3 is built from 12 residues. This CDR3 is CSASTGFHEQFF. As DNA, the CDR3 is TGCAGCGCCTCCACAGGGTTCCATGAGCAGTTCTTC.

CDR3 amino acids: CASSSDANSYNEQYF. The CDR3 region has the DNA TGTGCCAGCAGTTCGGATGCTAACTCCTACAATGAGCAGTACTTC. The V call is TRBV27, the J call TRBJ2-1, with D hard to call. The J call may be faulty, since TRBJ2-7 better matches the DNA end. The CDR3 loop spans 15 amino acids. CDR1 and CDR2 from the germline V gene are MNHEY and SMNVEV (reference sequence).

The chain carries TRBV28 and TRBJ1-2, with D maybe TRBD1 (5 bases). This CDR3 is 15 amino acids long. V gave up 3 bases and J gave up 4 bases, with 15 bases separating them. Germline CDR1 MDHEN, CDR2 SYDVKM. The CDR3: CASSLGQGAVYGYTF. The CDR3 DNA is TGTGCCAGCAGTTTGGGGCAGGGCGCAGTCTATGGCTACACCTTC.

This chain links TRBV4-3 with TRBJ1-2; a possible D gene is TRBD1 (5 bases). Trimming removed 1 base at V and 2 bases at J, with 11 bases between. The germline gives CDR1 LGHNA, CDR2 YSLEER. The CDR3 contains 15 residues. DNA of the CDR3: TGCGCCAGCAGCCAAGGACAGATCGCAAACTATGGCTACACCTTC. It translates to CASSQGQIANYGYTF.

This clonotype was detected ten times or more. The genes are TRBV12-3 or TRBV12-4 and TRBJ1-2; tentatively, D is TRBD1 (5 bases). The V gene lost 5 bases and the J gene lost 8 bases, with 15 bases spanning the gap. The CDR3 has 13 residues. CDR3 amino acids: CASSPRGQRGYTF. CDR3 nucleotides: TGTGCCAGCAGTCCTCGAGGACAAAGGGGCTACACCTTC.

This clonotype was counted at least ten times. V gene TRBV6-5 combines with J gene TRBJ1-4, with 8 bases aligning to TRBD1. CDR1 and CDR2 (germline): MNHEY, SVGAGI. V was clipped by 5 bases and J by 0 bases; unmatched bases: 2. This CDR3 is built from 15 residues. The CDR3 sequence is CASSGQGATNEKLFF. CDR3 in DNA: TGTGCCAGCAGTGGACAGGGAGCAACTAATGAAAAACTGTTTTTT.

This clonotype was detected ten times or more. The chain uses TRBV6-5 and TRBJ2-1; weak D call: TRBD1 (5 bases). The CDR3 totals 16 residues. V was cut by 0 bases and J by 4 bases, with 13 bases left in between. CDR1 is MNHEY, CDR2 SVGAGI, per germline. CDR3 bases: TGTGCCAGCAGTTACTCGAGGCGCGCAGGGTACAATGAGCAGTTCTTC. Its protein is CASSYSRRAGYNEQFF.

This clonotype was seen repeatedly, ten times or more. The chain uses TRBV6-4 and TRBJ1-6; D ambiguous. Trimming took off 6 bases at V and 0 bases at J, with 3 bases between the two ends. Germline CDR1 MRHNA, CDR2 SNTAGT. CDR3 length: 13 amino acids. The CDR3 loop is CASSSSYNSPLHF. CDR3 bases: TGTGCCAGCAGCAGCTCCTATAATTCACCCCTCCACTTT.

Points on this clonotype: A read error may explain this, as a much larger clone is one base away. The J gene is TRBJ1-5, the V gene TRBV3-1, with D perhaps TRBD1 (5 bases). V lost 5 bases and J 0 bases, leaving 11 bases between the germline ends. Germline lookup yields CDR1 LGHDT and CDR2 YNNKEL (reference sequence). There are 15 residues in the CDR3. CDR3 amino acids: CASSESGYSNQPQHF. The CDR3 DNA is TGTGCCAGCAGCGAATCAGGGTATAGCAATCAGCCCCAGCATTTT.

This clonotype has ten or more counts. The chain links TRBV4-1 to TRBJ1-4, with D unresolved. CDR3 length: 12 residues. V was clipped by 4 bases and J by 5 bases, with 5 bases between them. Germline lookup yields CDR1 MGHRA and CDR2 YSYEKL. The CDR3 here is CASSRLNEKLFF. The CDR3 region has the DNA TGCGCCAGCAGCCGGCTAAATGAAAAACTGTTTTTT.

This clonotype was recorded once. The chain uses TRBV29-1 and TRBJ2-1, with D tentatively TRBD2 (5 bases). The germline CDR1 and CDR2 sequences are SQVTM and ANQGSEA. The CDR3 runs 16 residues. The ends were cut back, 4 bases at V and 3 bases at J, with 19 bases in the middle. The CDR3 DNA is TGCAGCGTTGGTGGACTGCATCTAAGTATCTACAATGAGCAGTTCTTC. Amino acid sequence: CSVGGLHLSIYNEQFF.

The genes are TRBV6-5 and TRBJ2-7; 11 positions match TRBD2. Germline loops: CDR1 MNHEY, CDR2 SVGAGI. Germline trimming cut 6 bases from V and 5 bases from J; bases unmatched to any gene: 9. This CDR3 has 15 amino acids. CDR3 bases: TGTGCCAGCAGGCAAGGTAGCGGGGGGGCCCACGAGCAGTACTTC. The encoded protein is CASRQGSGGAHEQYF.

The table lists this clonotype with many counts. This chain links TRBV5-1 with TRBJ2-5; 10 nucleotides match TRBD1. Losses at the gene ends were 2 bases for V and 5 bases for J; bases not matched to a gene: 6. The CDR3 runs to 15 residues. Germline V CDR1 and CDR2: SGHRS, YFSETQ. Here the CDR3 DNA reads TGCGCCAGCAGCTTCCACGGGACAGGGGACGAGACCCAGTACTTC. Protein: CASSFHGTGDETQYF. Variable domain in full (rest from reference TRBV5-1 and TRBJ2-5): KAGVTQTPRYLIKTRGQQVTLSCSPISGHRSVSWYQQTPGQGLQFLFEYFSETQRNKGNFPGRFSGRQFSNSRSEMNVSTLELGDSALYLCASSFHGTGDETQYFGPGTRLLVL.

On this clonotype itself: A much larger clone lies a single base off, so this may be a read error. The chain carries TRBV12-3 or TRBV12-4 and TRBJ2-1; the match to TRBD2 covers 9 bases. The V gene end was trimmed by 11 bases and the J gene end by 7 bases; junction bases not matched to a gene: 9. The CDR3 loop spans 13 amino acids. The CDR3 coding sequence is TGTGCCTCCTGGACTAGCGAAGGTAATGAGCAGTTCTTC. Its protein is CASWTSEGNEQFF.

This clonotype was seen a few times. The chain couples TRBV5-1 to TRBJ2-5; 8 positions agree with TRBD1. The J call may not be correct, given that the DNA end is closer to TRBJ2-7. The CDR3 covers 14 residues. CDR1 is SGHRS, CDR2 YFSETQ, per germline. The CDR3 spells CASRPGGASYEQYF. Written as DNA, the CDR3 is TGCGCCAGCAGGCCAGGGGGCGCGAGCTACGAGCAGTACTTC.

The sample holds many counts of this clonotype. The V gene is TRBV28, the J gene TRBJ2-1; 8 bases line up with TRBD2. Germline V lookup: CDR1 MDHEN, CDR2 SYDVKM. Trimming cost V 4 bases and J 12 bases; bases outside gene matches: 14. This CDR3 has 15 amino acids. CDR3 nucleotide sequence: TGTGCCAGCAGTTCCGACCGGGGGGGGCCATTCTGGCAGTTCTTC. It encodes CASSSDRGGPFWQFF. The whole variable domain, remainder taken from reference TRBV28 and TRBJ2-1, is DVKVTQSSRYLVKRTGEKVFLECVQDMDHENMFWYRQDPGLGLRLIYFSYDVKMKEKGDIPEGYSVSREKKERFSLILESASTNQTSMYLCASSSDRGGPFWQFFGPGTRLTVL.

The chain recombines TRBV6-6 with TRBJ1-6; 10 bases are shared with TRBD1. Germline-derived CDR1 and CDR2 are MNHNY and SVGAGI (reference sequence). V lost 5 bases and J lost 7; bases outside the gene matches: 5. This CDR3 region has 15 residues. The CDR3 protein is CASSGTGQGNSPLHF. DNA for the CDR3: TGTGCCAGCAGTGGAACGGGACAGGGGAATTCACCCCTCCACTTT.

V usage is TRBV4-2 and J usage is TRBJ2-5; a possible D gene is TRBD1 (6 bases). The CDR3 extends over 14 amino acids. The V end was cut by 10 bases, the J end by 3 bases, with 18 bases between. Germline assignment: CDR1 LGHNA and CDR2 YNFKEQ. CDR3 in amino acids: CANHLGHRKETQYF. The CDR3 DNA reads as TGTGCCAACCACCTGGGACATCGAAAAGAGACCCAGTACTTC.

This clonotype was counted at least ten times. The J gene is TRBJ1-4, the V gene TRBV7-9, with TRBD1 as a possible D gene (5 bases). This CDR3 is built from 15 residues. The V gene's germline CDR1 is SEHNR and CDR2 FQNEAQ (reference sequence). V was trimmed by 4 bases and J by 4 bases, leaving 13 bases between them. CDR3 DNA sequence: TGTGCCAGCAGCTCCGGGGCAGCGCTTAATGAAAAACTGTTTTTT. This sequence encodes CASSSGAALNEKLFF.

This clonotype was seen more than once but under ten times. The chain joins TRBV5-1 to TRBJ2-5; TRBD2 matches at 10 bases. V lost 1 base, J lost 3 bases, and 6 bases stayed unmatched. The V gene's germline CDR1 is SGHRS and CDR2 YFSETQ. The CDR3 is 16 amino acids. The CDR3 DNA reads as TGCGCCAGCAGCTTGAGCCCTAGCGGGAGCAAAGAGACCCAGTACTTC. It codes for CASSLSPSGSKETQYF.

The J gene is TRBJ2-1, the V gene TRBV6-1; TRBD1 matches at 8 bases. The CDR3 runs 14 residues. The J segment lost 9 bases and the V segment lost 5 bases, leaving 9 bases of the junction unmatched. CDR1 is MNHNS, CDR2 SASEGT, per germline. DNA of the CDR3: TGTGCCAGCAGTCCCAGGACAGGGAGAATTGAGCAGTTCTTC. Its translation is CASSPRTGRIEQFF.